This TCR beta chain was recorded in a study of control samples from healthy donors and cancer patients. Produced via immunoSEQ multiplex PCR; TCRdb's table is partial and in-frame only. The table includes tens of thousands of clones, roughly 92% detected once. J lost 0 bases, V lost 5 bases, and 10 bases had no gene match. In germline, CDR1 is SGHTA, CDR2 FQGNSA. This CDR3 is built from 17 residues. The material sequenced was PBMCs. The chain links TRBV7-2 to TRBJ2-3, with 8 bases lining up with TRBD2. This clonotype was sampled from a young man with colorectal cancer. CDR3 loop: CASSPPTSGASTDTQYF. Written as DNA, the CDR3 is TGTGCCAGCAGCCCGCCAACTAGCGGAGCTAGCACAGATACGCAGTATTTT.